The T cell receptor beta chain described here comes from a study of PD-L1 blockade in urothelial cancer. Study details: Patients had been given 0 to 3 earlier chemotherapy regimens.

In germline, CDR1 is SGHTA, CDR2 FQGTGA. This CDR3 region has 16 residues. The V and J ends lost 4 bases and 0 bases, in that order; junction bases with no gene match: 5. Each PCR had synthetic TCR analog templates added to it as a spike-in. Repertoires were generated with immunoSEQ multiplex PCR, while TCRdb's copy carries only in-frame clones and drops some. The sample carries some 60,000 clones, about 86% recorded once. As concerns this clone: Its antigen is not identified.

Overall study findings and caveats: Tumor-linked clones in blood grew more by 3 weeks in durable-benefit patients.

The sequence was collected from a man aged 50-59 years with urothelial cancer. The chain recombines TRBV7-3 with TRBJ2-2; TRBD1 matches at 7 bases. This material consisted of PBMCs, taken around atezolizumab (anti-PD-L1) treatment. This chain's CDR3 is CASSYRGAANTGELFF. For the CDR3, the DNA is TGTGCCAGCAGCTACAGGGGAGCGGCGAACACCGGGGAGCTGTTTTTT. The whole variable domain, remainder taken from reference TRBV7-3 and TRBJ2-2, is GAGVSQTPSNKVTEKGKYVELRCDPISGHTALYWYRQSLGQGPEFLIYFQGTGAADDSGLPNDRFFAVRPEGSVSTLKIQRTERGDSAVYLCASSYRGAANTGELFFGEGSRLTVL.